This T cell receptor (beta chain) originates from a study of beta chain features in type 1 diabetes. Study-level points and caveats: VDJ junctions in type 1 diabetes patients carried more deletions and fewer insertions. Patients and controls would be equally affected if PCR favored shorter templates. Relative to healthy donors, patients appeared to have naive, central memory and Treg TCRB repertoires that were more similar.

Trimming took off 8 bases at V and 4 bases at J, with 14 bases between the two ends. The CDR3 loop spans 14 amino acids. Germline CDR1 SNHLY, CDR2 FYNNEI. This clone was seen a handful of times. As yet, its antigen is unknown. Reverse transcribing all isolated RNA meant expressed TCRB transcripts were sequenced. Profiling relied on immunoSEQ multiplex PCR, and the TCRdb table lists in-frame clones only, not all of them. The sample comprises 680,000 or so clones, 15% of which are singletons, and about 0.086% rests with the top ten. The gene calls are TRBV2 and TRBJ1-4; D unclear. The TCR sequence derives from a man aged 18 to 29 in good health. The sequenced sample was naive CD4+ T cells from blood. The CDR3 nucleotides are TGTGCCAGCGCGACCGGGCCGCTTAATGAAAAACTGTTTTTT. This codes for CASATGPLNEKLFF.